These 18 T cell receptor beta chains originate from one sample sequenced in a study of cytomegalovirus exposure and HLA in healthy donors. With 60 Vbeta and 13 Jbeta primers, the PCR was carried out. Using immunoSEQ multiplex PCR, the repertoire was profiled, and TCRdb retains in-frame clones only, with some absent. The repertoire shows 100,000 to 150,000 clones; the top ten hold approximately 1.6%. Sample: PBMCs. These receptors originate from a woman between 35 and 50 years old in good health and CMV-seropositive.

The chain employs TRBV5-1 and TRBJ2-3; weak D call: TRBD2 (6 bases). V lost 0 bases and J lost 0, with 8 bases in between. This CDR3 comprises 15 residues. Germline V lookup: CDR1 SGHRS, CDR2 YFSETQ. CDR3 loop: CASSLEEGSTDTQYF. The CDR3 DNA reads as TGCGCCAGCAGCTTGGAGGAGGGAAGCACAGATACGCAGTATTTT. Combining the CDR3 with reference TRBV5-1 and TRBJ2-3 gives the whole variable domain KAGVTQTPRYLIKTRGQQVTLSCSPISGHRSVSWYQQTPGQGLQFLFEYFSETQRNKGNFPGRFSGRQFSNSRSEMNVSTLELGDSALYLCASSLEEGSTDTQYFGPGTRLTVL.

This chain links TRBV5-1 with TRBJ1-4; 7 nucleotides agree with TRBD1. CDR3 length equals 14 residues. V lost 2 bases and J lost 8; bases outside the gene matches: 6. Germline values: CDR1 SGHRS, CDR2 YFSETQ. The CDR3 coding sequence is TGCGCCAGCAGCTTAGGGGACAGCGGAGAAAAACTGTTTTTT. Residues: CASSLGDSGEKLFF.

The chain uses TRBV9 and TRBJ2-1; 7 nucleotides agree with TRBD2. The germline gives CDR1 SGDLS, CDR2 YYNGEE. After removal of 4 bases from V and 9 bases from J, the junction contained 7 bases not matched to a gene. CDR3 size: 13 residues. The CDR3 reads CASSPGLVGEQFF. The CDR3 DNA follows: TGTGCCAGCAGCCCTGGACTAGTCGGTGAGCAGTTCTTC.

The chain combines TRBV4-3 with TRBJ1-1; 7 positions agree with TRBD1. The CDR3 is 14 amino acids. With 8 bases clipped from V and 4 bases from J, the junction kept 10 bases outside the gene matches. Germline CDR1 is LGHNA and CDR2 is YSLEER. The CDR3, as DNA: TGCGCCAGCTCGACGATAGGGGGCGGCACTGAAGCTTTCTTT. This sequence encodes CASSTIGGGTEAFF.

The chain employs TRBV7-2 and TRBJ2-1; 8 nucleotides line up with TRBD1. Losses at the gene ends were 1 base for V and 4 bases for J; bases not matched to a gene: 0. This CDR3 has 14 amino acids. Germline V lookup: CDR1 SGHTA, CDR2 FQGNSA. CDR3 protein: CASSLGTGYNEQFF. In nucleotides, the CDR3 is TGTGCCAGCAGCTTAGGGACAGGGTACAATGAGCAGTTCTTC.

The V gene is TRBV5-4, the J gene TRBJ1-2, with TRBD1 as a possible D gene (6 bases). Germline CDR1 reads SGHNT; CDR2 reads YYREEE (reference sequence). CDR3 size: 16 residues. Trimming stripped 2 bases from V and 5 bases from J, with 19 bases between. CDR3: CASSFPGTPIPYGYTF. DNA of the CDR3: TGTGCCAGCAGCTTCCCCGGGACACCCATTCCATATGGCTACACCTTC.

The V gene is TRBV19, the J gene TRBJ1-3; the D is unclear. The germline gives CDR1 LNHDA, CDR2 SQIVND (reference sequence). Trimming cost V 5 bases and J 0 bases, with 5 bases left between them. The CDR3 extends over 13 amino acids. The CDR3 reads CASSGSSGNTIYF. DNA for the CDR3: TGTGCCAGTAGTGGCAGCTCTGGAAACACCATATATTTT.

V is TRBV4-1 and J is TRBJ2-5, with 8 bases matching TRBD1. CDR3 size: 16 residues. CDR1 and CDR2 (germline): MGHRA, YSYEKL. V lost 0 bases, J lost 5 bases, and 8 bases stayed unmatched. DNA of the CDR3: TGCGCCAGCAGCCAAGACGGCCACAGGGGGGTGGAGACCCAGTACTTC. The encoded protein is CASSQDGHRGVETQYF.

The rearrangement uses TRBV13 and TRBJ1-2; weak D call: TRBD1 (6 bases). The CDR3 is 14 residues long. Trimming took 5 bases from V and 4 from J, leaving 14 bases between them. Germline CDR1 and CDR2: PRHDT and FYEKMQ (reference sequence). The CDR3 DNA follows: TGTGCCAGCAGCAAACAGGGCTTGGTCTATGGCTACACCTTC. As protein: CASSKQGLVYGYTF.

The chain has TRBV30 and TRBJ2-1; the D is unclear. Trimming shortened V by 3 bases and J by 6 bases, and 9 bases separated the two germline ends. This CDR3 comprises 12 residues. CDR1 GTSNPN and CDR2 SVGIG come from the germline V gene (reference sequence). CDR3 coding DNA: TGTGCCTGGAGGGGCCCCTCCAATGAGCAGTTCTTC. This gives the protein CAWRGPSNEQFF.

The chain is built from TRBV28 and TRBJ2-3; D gene unclear. The CDR3 has 17 residues. V was shortened by 2 bases and J by 0 bases, with 15 bases between the two germline ends. Germline CDR1 MDHEN, CDR2 SYDVKM. The CDR3 protein is CASSLTLYSSSTDTQYF. The CDR3 bases are TGTGCCAGCAGTTTAACCCTCTACAGTTCTAGCACAGATACGCAGTATTTT.

The rearrangement links TRBV28 to TRBJ2-1; D unclear. This CDR3 is built from 11 residues. The germline gives CDR1 MDHEN, CDR2 SYDVKM. Trimming left V 3 bases short and J 6 bases short, with 3 bases between. The CDR3 sequence is CASSFINEQFF. CDR3 DNA sequence: TGTGCCAGCAGTTTCATCAATGAGCAGTTCTTC.

The rearrangement joins TRBV7-9 to TRBJ2-1, with D unresolved. Germline V gives CDR1 SEHNR, CDR2 FQNEAQ (reference sequence). The CDR3 contains 14 residues. Trimming pared 5 bases from V and 5 bases from J, leaving 13 bases between. DNA of the CDR3: TGTGCCAGCAGCCTCTCTGGGCCCCACAATGAGCAGTTCTTC. Its protein is CASSLSGPHNEQFF. The full variable domain, completed using reference TRBV7-9 and TRBJ2-1, is DTGVSQNPRHKITKRGQNVTFRCDPISEHNRLYWYRQTLGQGPEFLTYFQNEAQLEKSRLLSDRFSAERPKGSFSTLEIQRTEQGDSAMYLCASSLSGPHNEQFFGPGTRLTVL.

This chain joins TRBV18 and TRBJ2-7; 8 bases match TRBD2. The trim removed 3 bases at V and 4 bases at J, leaving 5 bases unmatched. Germline V gene data show CDR1 as KGHSH and CDR2 as LQKENI. The CDR3 covers 14 residues. DNA for the CDR3: TGTGCCAGCTCACCCGGGGGGGGCCAGTACGAGCAGTACTTC. Amino acids: CASSPGGGQYEQYF. Together with reference TRBV18 and TRBJ2-7, the CDR3 gives the full variable domain: NAGVMQNPRHLVRRRGQEARLRCSPMKGHSHVYWYRQLPEEGLKFMVYLQKENIIDESGMPKERFSAEFPKEGPSILRIQQVVRGDSAAYFCASSPGGGQYEQYFGPGTRLTVT.

For this clone: A junction end diverges from the germline sequence, so it may reflect a read error. The rearrangement links TRBV15 to TRBJ2-3, with no clear D. CDR3 length equals 13 residues. CDR1 and CDR2 (germline): LNHNV, YYDKDF (reference sequence). The CDR3 DNA reads TGTACCACCAGCAGAGCCCGGGCAGATACGCAGTATTTT. Translating it yields CTTSRARADTQYF.

The chain combines TRBV5-1 with TRBJ1-4, with D possibly TRBD1 on 5 matching bases. V lost 1 base to trimming and J lost 2 bases, with 9 bases between them. The length of the CDR3 is 15 residues. The germline gives CDR1 SGHRS, CDR2 YFSETQ. The CDR3 is CASSLFSGTNEKLFF. The CDR3 coding sequence is TGCGCCAGCAGCTTGTTCTCAGGGACTAATGAAAAACTGTTTTTT.

J is TRBJ2-2 and V is TRBV27; a possible D gene is TRBD1 (5 bases). The V gene lost 5 bases and the J gene lost 1 base, with 11 bases spanning the gap. Looked up from germline, CDR1 is MNHEY and CDR2 is SMNVEV (reference sequence). The CDR3 contains 15 residues. The CDR3 DNA reads TGTGCCAGCAGTCCCCTAGGGGTGAACACCGGGGAGCTGTTTTTT. It is translated as CASSPLGVNTGELFF.

The chain couples TRBV7-8 to TRBJ2-7; the D gene is possibly TRBD2 (7 bases). Germline CDR1 is SGHVS and CDR2 is FQNEAQ. CDR3 length: 15 amino acids. Trimming removed 5 bases from V and 0 bases from J, with 14 bases in between. In nucleotides, the CDR3 is TGTGCCAGCAGCACTCGAGGGGGGGGCTCCTACGAGCAGTACTTC. As protein: CASSTRGGGSYEQYF.